This T cell receptor beta chain was identified during a study of blood T cell repertoires in COVID-19. The germline CDR1 and CDR2 sequences are SGHRS and YFSETQ. V was pared by 4 bases and J by 1 base, with 9 bases between. This CDR3 spans 13 amino acids. Using immunoSEQ multiplex PCR, the repertoire was profiled, and TCRdb retains in-frame clones only, with some absent. The repertoire holds 490,000 or so clones, with about nine tenths as singletons. This TCR came from a woman between 55 and 75 years old who had recovered from COVID-19. The sample comprised PBMCs or T cells enriched from blood (not recorded which). The chain is built from TRBV5-1 and TRBJ2-7; D perhaps matches TRBD1 (6 bases). CDR3 nucleotide sequence: TGCGCCAGCAGCCAAACAGGGTCCTACGAGCAGTACTTC. Encoded protein: CASSQTGSYEQYF.